The clone carrying this T cell receptor beta chain appeared a single time. Profiled with immunoSEQ multiplex PCR; TCRdb holds only in-frame clones, not every one. Of fewer than 500,000 clones listed, 90% are singletons. CDR1 MDHEN and CDR2 SYDVKM come from the germline V gene. V lost 2 bases and J lost 5, with 9 bases in between. The CDR3 contains 14 residues. The sample comes from a study of control samples from healthy donors and cancer patients. V and J are TRBV28 and TRBJ1-4; weak D call: TRBD1 (5 bases). The sample taken for sequencing was PBMCs. The receptor was derived from a man in his forties or fifties with head and neck cancer. The CDR3 DNA follows: TGTGCCAGCAGTTTAAGGGGAACAAATGAAAAACTGTTTTTT. Translation gives CASSLRGTNEKLFF.